This T cell receptor (beta chain) stems from a study of blood T cell repertoires in COVID-19. Study-level information: Italy, Spain and the United States were the sources of the convalescent and acute COVID-19 samples. Sample material is recorded as cDNA or gDNA derived from T cells, B-cell-depleted T cells, or PBMCs.

Per the germline V gene, CDR1 is MDHEN and CDR2 is SYDVKM. J gave up 0 bases and V 2 bases, and 2 bases lay outside the gene matches. The CDR3 runs 16 residues. Original processing notes: Reference gene primer amplification gave nucleated cell count estimates. The repertoire was sequenced with immunoSEQ multiplex PCR; TCRdb's copy has only in-frame clones and lacks some. V and J calls and clone size are those listed in that table; D and trimming were worked out from the DNA. The sample lists roughly 150,000 clones, around 86% occurring once. The source is an elderly woman with acute or convalescent COVID-19. Sequencing was carried out using peripheral blood. The V and J genes are TRBV28 and TRBJ2-1; 9 bases are a match to TRBD2. CDR3: CASSLLAGISYNEQFF. The CDR3 bases are TGTGCCAGCAGTTTACTAGCGGGAATCTCCTACAATGAGCAGTTCTTC.